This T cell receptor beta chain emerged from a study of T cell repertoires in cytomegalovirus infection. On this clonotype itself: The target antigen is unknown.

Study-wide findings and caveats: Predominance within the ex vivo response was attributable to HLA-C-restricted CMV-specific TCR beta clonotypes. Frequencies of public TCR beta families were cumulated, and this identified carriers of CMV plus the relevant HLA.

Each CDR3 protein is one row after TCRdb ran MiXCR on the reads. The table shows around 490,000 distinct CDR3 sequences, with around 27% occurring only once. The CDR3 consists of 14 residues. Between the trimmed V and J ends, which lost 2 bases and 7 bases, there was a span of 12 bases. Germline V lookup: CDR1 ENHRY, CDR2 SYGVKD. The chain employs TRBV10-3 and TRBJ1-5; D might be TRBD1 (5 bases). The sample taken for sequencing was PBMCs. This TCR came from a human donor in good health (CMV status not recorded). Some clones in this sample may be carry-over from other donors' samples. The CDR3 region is CAISEVGDGQPQHF. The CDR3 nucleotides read TGTGCCATCAGTGAGGTAGGGGACGGCCAGCCCCAGCATTTT.